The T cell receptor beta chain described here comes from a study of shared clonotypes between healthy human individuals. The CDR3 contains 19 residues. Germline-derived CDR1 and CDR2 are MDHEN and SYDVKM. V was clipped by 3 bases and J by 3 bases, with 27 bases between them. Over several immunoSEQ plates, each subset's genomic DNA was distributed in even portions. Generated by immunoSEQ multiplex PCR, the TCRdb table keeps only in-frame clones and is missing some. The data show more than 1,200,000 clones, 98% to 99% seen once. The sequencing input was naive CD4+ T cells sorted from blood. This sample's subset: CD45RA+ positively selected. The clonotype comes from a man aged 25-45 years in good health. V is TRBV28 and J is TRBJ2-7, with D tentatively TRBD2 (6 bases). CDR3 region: CASSFVGGDGTGNFYEQYF. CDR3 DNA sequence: TGTGCCAGCAGTTTTGTTGGAGGAGACGGGACTGGCAACTTCTACGAGCAGTACTTC.